This T cell receptor (beta chain) was captured by sequencing in a study of blood T cells in healthy people across ages. Whole-study results and caveats: The study found more naive CD4+ cells and higher diversity in long-lived than aged donors. Age showed a roughly linear inverse relationship with TCR beta diversity per million T cells.

As to this clonotype: Antigen specificity is unknown.

This CDR3 contains 16 residues. The germline V gene has CDR1 SEHNR and CDR2 FQNEAQ (reference sequence). V lost 5 bases and J lost 2; bases outside the gene matches: 11. Primers used in a second PCR of about 6 to 11 cycles were a sample-barcoded 5' primer and a J-beta primer mix. The template-switch adaptor was a 5' adaptor with 12 random nucleotides. It tagged each cDNA molecule. TCRdb analysed the 5' RACE reads with MiXCR anew, one entry per CDR3 protein. The sample carries around 1,100,000 distinct CDR3 sequences, around two fifths recorded once. The sequenced material came from blood. The sequence derives from a man in his late teens or twenties in good health. This sequence joins TRBV7-9 and TRBJ2-5, with 7 bases identical to TRBD1. The DNA for the CDR3 is TGTGCCAGCAGCGACCGGGACAGTGTTTTTCAAGAGACCCAGTACTTC. Amino acids: CASSDRDSVFQETQYF.